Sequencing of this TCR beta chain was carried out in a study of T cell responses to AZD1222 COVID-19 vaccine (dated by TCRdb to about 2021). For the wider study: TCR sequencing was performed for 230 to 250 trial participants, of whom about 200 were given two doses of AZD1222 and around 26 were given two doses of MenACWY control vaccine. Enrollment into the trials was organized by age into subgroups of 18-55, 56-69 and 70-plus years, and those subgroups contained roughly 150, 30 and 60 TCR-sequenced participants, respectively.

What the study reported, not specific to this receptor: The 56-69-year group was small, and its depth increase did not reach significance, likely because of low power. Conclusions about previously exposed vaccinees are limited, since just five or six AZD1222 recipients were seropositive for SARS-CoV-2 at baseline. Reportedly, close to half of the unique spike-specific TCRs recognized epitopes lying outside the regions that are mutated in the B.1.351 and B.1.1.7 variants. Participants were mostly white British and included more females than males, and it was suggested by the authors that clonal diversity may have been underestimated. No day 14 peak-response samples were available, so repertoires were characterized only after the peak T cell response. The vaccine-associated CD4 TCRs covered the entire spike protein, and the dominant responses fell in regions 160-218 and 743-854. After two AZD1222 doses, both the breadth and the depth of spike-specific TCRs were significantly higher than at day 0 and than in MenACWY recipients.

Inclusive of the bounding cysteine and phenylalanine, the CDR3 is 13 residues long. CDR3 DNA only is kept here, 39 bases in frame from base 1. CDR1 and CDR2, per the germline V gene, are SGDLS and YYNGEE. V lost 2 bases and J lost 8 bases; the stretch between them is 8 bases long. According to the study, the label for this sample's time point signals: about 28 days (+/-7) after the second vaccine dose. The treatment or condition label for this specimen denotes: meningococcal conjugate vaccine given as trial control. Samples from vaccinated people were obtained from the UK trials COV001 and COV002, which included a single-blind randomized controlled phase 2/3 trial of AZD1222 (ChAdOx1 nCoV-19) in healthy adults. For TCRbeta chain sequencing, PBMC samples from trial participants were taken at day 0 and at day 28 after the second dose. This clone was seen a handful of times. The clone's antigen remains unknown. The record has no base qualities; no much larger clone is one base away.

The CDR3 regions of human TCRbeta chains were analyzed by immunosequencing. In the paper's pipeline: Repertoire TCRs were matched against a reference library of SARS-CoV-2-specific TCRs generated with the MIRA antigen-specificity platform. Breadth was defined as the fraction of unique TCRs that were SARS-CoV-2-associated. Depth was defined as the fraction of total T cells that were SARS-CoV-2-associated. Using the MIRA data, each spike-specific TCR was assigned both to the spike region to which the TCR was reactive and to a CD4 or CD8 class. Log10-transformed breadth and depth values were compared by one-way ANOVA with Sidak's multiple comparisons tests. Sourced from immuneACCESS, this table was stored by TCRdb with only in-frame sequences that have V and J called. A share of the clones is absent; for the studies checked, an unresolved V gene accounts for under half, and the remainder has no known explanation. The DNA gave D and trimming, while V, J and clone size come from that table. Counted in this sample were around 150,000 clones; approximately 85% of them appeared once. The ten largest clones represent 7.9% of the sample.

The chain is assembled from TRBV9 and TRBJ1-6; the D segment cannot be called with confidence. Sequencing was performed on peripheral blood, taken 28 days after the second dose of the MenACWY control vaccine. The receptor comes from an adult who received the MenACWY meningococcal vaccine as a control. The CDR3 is CASSVHNDSPLHF. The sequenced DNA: TGTGCCAGCAGCGTCCACAATGATTCACCCCTCCACTTT. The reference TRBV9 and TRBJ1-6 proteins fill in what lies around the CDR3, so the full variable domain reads DSGVTQTPKHLITATGQRVTLRCSPRSGDLSVYWYQQSLDQGLQFLIQYYNGEERAKGNILERFSAQQFPDLHSELNLSSLELGDSALYFCASSVHNDSPLHFGNGTRLTVT.